Below, 13 T cell receptor beta chains from the same sample are listed, as sequenced in a study of technical replicates of blood from several donors. Assay used: immunoSEQ multiplex PCR; TCRdb lists only in-frame clones, some missing. Found here are about 69,000 clones, about 87% of them singletons; the top ten hold approximately 4.6%. Sequenced sample: PBMCs. The receptors come from a human donor in good health. Some clones in this sample may be carry-over from other donors' samples.

The CDR3 DNA sequence: TGTGCCAGTGAGGTCAACAGGGCCACCGGGGAGCTGTTTTTT. Translated, it gives CASEVNRATGELFF. The rearrangement joins TRBV19 to TRBJ2-2, with a weak D call TRBD1 (6 bases). V lost 8 bases and J 4 bases, leaving 14 bases between the germline ends. The CDR3 extends over 14 amino acids. In germline, CDR1 is LNHDA, CDR2 SQIVND (reference sequence).

The V gene is TRBV5-5, the J gene TRBJ1-6, with 8 bases that match TRBD1. V lost 4 bases, J lost 8 bases, and 5 bases stayed unmatched. Germline V gene data show CDR1 as SGHKS and CDR2 as YYEKEE (reference sequence). The CDR3 length is 14 residues. The CDR3 here is CASSVTGDHSPLHF. CDR3 nucleotides: TGTGCCAGCAGCGTGACAGGGGACCATTCACCCCTCCACTTT.

The rearrangement joins TRBV5-8 to TRBJ2-7; a weak D match, TRBD2 (5 bases). From germline, CDR1 is SGHTS and CDR2 YDEGEE. The CDR3 sequence is 15 residues long. V lost 4 bases, J lost 9 bases, and 23 bases lay in between. Here the CDR3 reads CASSMAQTRVVGQYF. In DNA, the CDR3 is TGTGCCAGCAGCATGGCCCAAACTAGGGTAGTGGGGCAGTACTTC.

V and J are TRBV10-3 and TRBJ1-3; no clear D gene. The CDR3 runs to 13 residues. The V gene lost 3 bases and the J gene lost 2 bases, with 5 bases spanning the gap. Germline V gene data show CDR1 as ENHRY and CDR2 as SYGVKD. CDR3 coding DNA: TGTGCCATCAGTGACGGGGCTGGAAACACCATATATTTT. Amino acid sequence: CAISDGAGNTIYF.

V gene TRBV30 combines with J gene TRBJ1-6; perhaps TRBD1 as D (5 bases). The CDR3 consists of 17 residues. Deletions cut 3 bases from V and 0 bases from J, with 15 bases between. In germline, CDR1 is GTSNPN, CDR2 SVGIG (reference sequence). As DNA, the CDR3 is TGTGCCTGGAGCGGGGGACCGCCCAGCTCCTATAATTCACCCCTCCACTTT. This translates into CAWSGGPPSSYNSPLHF.

This chain joins TRBV27 and TRBJ1-2; D perhaps matches TRBD1 (5 bases). V was pared by 3 bases and J by 1 base, with 12 bases between. The CDR3 covers 15 residues. The germline V gene encodes CDR1 MNHEY and CDR2 SMNVEV (reference sequence). CDR3 DNA sequence: TGTGCCAGCAGTTTTTTTGGGGGAGGTAACTATGGCTACACCTTC. Protein product: CASSFFGGGNYGYTF.

As to this clone: Relative to the germline gene, one junction end is altered; a read error may explain this. The J gene is TRBJ2-7, the V gene TRBV6-1; 8 bases map to TRBD2. This CDR3 is built from 18 residues. The V gene's germline CDR1 is MNHNS and CDR2 SASEGT. CDR3: CVSSERGRIAGHPYEQYF. CDR3 sequence (DNA): TGTGTCAGCAGTGAACGCGGGAGGATAGCGGGGCATCCTTACGAGCAGTACTTC.

V and J are TRBV5-1 and TRBJ1-1, with D perhaps TRBD1 (6 bases). CDR1 SGHRS and CDR2 YFSETQ come from the germline V gene. V was trimmed by 2 bases and J by 1 base, leaving 9 bases between them. The CDR3 runs to 14 residues. The CDR3 nucleotides read TGCGCCAGCAGCTTACAGGGTTGGAACACTGAAGCTTTCTTT. Translated, it gives CASSLQGWNTEAFF.

V is TRBV2 and J is TRBJ1-2; D is possibly TRBD1 (5 bases). This CDR3 has 13 residues. The V and J ends lost 2 bases and 10 bases respectively, with 14 bases between them. Per germline, CDR1 SNHLY and CDR2 FYNNEI. The DNA of the CDR3 is TGTGCCAGCAGTGAACGGGGGTGGAGTGACTACACCTTC. It translates to CASSERGWSDYTF.

The gene calls are TRBV13 and TRBJ2-2; 7 bases fit TRBD2. With V trimmed by 4 bases and J by 5 bases, 7 bases remained unmatched. CDR1 and CDR2 (germline): PRHDT, FYEKMQ (reference sequence). This CDR3 spans 15 amino acids. CDR3 nucleotide sequence: TGTGCCAGCAGCTCGCTAGCGGTGGGGACCGGGGAGCTGTTTTTT. Translating it yields CASSSLAVGTGELFF.

The J gene is TRBJ2-1, the V gene TRBV4-1; no clear D. Per germline, CDR1 MGHRA and CDR2 YSYEKL. The CDR3 consists of 15 residues. V was cut by 1 base and J by 5 bases, with 12 bases left in between. In DNA, the CDR3 is TGCGCCAGCAGCCAAGGGAACAGCCATGACAATGAGCAGTTCTTC. Its protein is CASSQGNSHDNEQFF.

This clone was recorded only once. J is TRBJ1-3 and V is TRBV30; D call uncertain. The CDR3 loop spans 14 amino acids. Trimming left V 2 bases short and J 0 bases short, with 8 bases between. The germline gives CDR1 GTSNPN, CDR2 SVGIG (reference sequence). The CDR3 reads CAWSFLSSGNTIYF. CDR3 sequence (DNA): TGTGCCTGGAGTTTTTTGAGCTCTGGAAACACCATATATTTT.

This clone was picked up a small number of times. The gene calls are TRBV11-2 and TRBJ2-3, with TRBD2 as a possible D gene (6 bases). Trimming cost V 3 bases and J 1 base, with 14 bases left between them. The germline V gene encodes CDR1 SGHAT and CDR2 FQNNGV. The CDR3 extends over 16 amino acids. The CDR3 DNA follows: TGTGCCAGCAGCTTTCCCGGCGGACTACGCACAGATACGCAGTATTTT. As protein: CASSFPGGLRTDTQYF.